This T cell receptor (beta chain) was recovered during a study of T cell responses to AZD1222 COVID-19 vaccine. In germline, CDR1 is SQVTM, CDR2 ANQGSEA. V gave up 6 bases and J gave up 2 bases, with 6 bases separating them. The CDR3 spans 11 residues. Details on this clone: The antigen remains undetermined.

The data were produced by immunoSEQ multiplex PCR, yet TCRdb's version contains in-frame clones alone and is incomplete. The data contain 85,000 to 120,000 clones, roughly 90% of them singletons. The study, taken as a whole, reports: Repertoire sampling was restricted to post-peak T cell response timepoints.

The sample here was peripheral blood, taken on day 0 of AZD1222 vaccination. This TCR was recovered from an adult in good health. The rearrangement links TRBV29-1 to TRBJ2-3; D not certain. The CDR3 loop reads CSVMDTDTQYF. DNA of the CDR3: TGCAGCGTCATGGACACAGATACGCAGTATTTT.